This TCR beta chain was retrieved from a study of blood T cell repertoires in COVID-19 (dated by TCRdb to 2018 to 2020). For the wider study: Samples from collaborators originated in the United States, Italy and Spain and spanned both the acute and convalescent phases of COVID-19. Samples came from the ongoing ImmuneRACE study (first 160 participants) plus 1,254 subjects from 6 global collaborators. The sample metadata nearly always contained a de-identified subject ID, COVID-19 status, age in years and sex. The dataset comprised deeply sampled blood TCRbeta repertoires from subjects exposed to, actively infected with, or recovered from COVID-19. A freely available public database, intended as a resource for researchers studying the immune response to SARS-CoV-2, is where the repertoires were released. Where HLA class I and class II types were available, the types were taken from metadata supplied by the sample provider, not from assay-based typing. The material from the prospective study consisted of cDNA or gDNA derived from T cells, B-cell-depleted T cells, or PBMCs. Findings and caveats that apply to the study as a whole: The quantity of clinical and demographic metadata differed by source and by participant and was supplied without curation.

TCRbeta CDR3 regions were amplified from genomic DNA using the immunoSEQ Assay, a bias-controlled multiplex PCR. In the paper's pipeline: The number of nucleated cells in each sample was estimated from the amplification of reference gene primers within the assay. To quantify the absolute abundance of each unique TCRbeta CDR3 rearrangement, sequence reads were collapsed and filtered. Productive Simpson clonality was computed per sample as the square root of Simpson's diversity index over productive rearrangements. This immuneACCESS table, as held by TCRdb, lists in-frame sequences with V and J called but not all clones. Of the missing ones, under half trace to an unresolved V gene in checked studies; the others have no known cause. V and J calls and clone size are given by that table; D and trimming were obtained from the DNA. The sample table shows about 98,000 clones, and approximately 79% are seen once. Approximately 11% of the sample is held by the ten biggest clonotypes.

V ends up 4 bases short and J 4 bases short, with an unmatched junction base count of 10. The CDR3 numbers 15 residues from cysteine through phenylalanine. This entry keeps only the CDR3 DNA: 45 bases, framed from base 1. The germline V gene supplies CDR1 SGHRS and CDR2 YFSETQ. To note about this clone: Its binding antigen is unknown. No quality values exist for individual bases; no much larger clone is one base distant.

Collaborating institutions collected whole blood in K2EDTA tubes following their own protocols. For TCRbeta analysis, collaborators shipped samples as frozen whole blood, isolated PBMCs, or DNA extracted from either of those sample types. This clonotype originated in a man between 65 and 85 years old with active or convalescent COVID-19. The sample taken for sequencing was peripheral blood. This chain joins TRBV5-1 to TRBJ1-2, and 7 junction bases match TRBD1. The CDR3 region has the sequence CASSATTGSLYGYTF. The nucleotides read TGCGCCAGCAGCGCCACGACAGGGAGCCTCTATGGCTACACCTTC.